One and the same sample provided the 8 T cell receptor beta chains below, sequenced in a study of cytomegalovirus exposure and HLA in healthy donors. 13 Jbeta primers and 60 Vbeta primers were used for the PCR. The method was immunoSEQ multiplex PCR; TCRdb's version includes in-frame clones alone and lacks a portion of them. The sample contains 73,000 or so clones, around 72% of which appear only once. The sample consisted of PBMCs. These receptors were collected from a woman aged 35 to 49 in good health and CMV-seropositive.

Here the CDR3 reads CASRAGGEALFF. DNA for the CDR3: TGTGCCAGCAGGGCGGGTGGGGAAGCACTGTTTTTT. V is TRBV7-9 and J is TRBJ1-4, with unresolved D. This CDR3 contains 12 residues. The V gene's germline CDR1 is SEHNR and CDR2 FQNEAQ (reference sequence). Trimming pared 6 bases from V and 13 bases from J, leaving 15 bases between.

The chain uses TRBV2 and TRBJ1-5, with 9 nucleotides matching TRBD1. The germline V gene encodes CDR1 SNHLY and CDR2 FYNNEI. This CDR3 comprises 14 residues. V was pared by 7 bases and J by 4 bases, with 5 bases of the junction left unmatched. The CDR3 DNA reads TGTGCCAGCACCTCGGGGACAGGGAATCAGCCCCAGCATTTT. This gives the protein CASTSGTGNQPQHF.

This clone showed up just a few times. The rearrangement joins TRBV6-5 to TRBJ2-3; D ambiguous. Germline values: CDR1 MNHEY, CDR2 SVGAGI. CDR3 length equals 13 residues. Trimming cost V 5 bases and J 4 bases, with 10 bases left between them. In DNA form, the CDR3 reads TGTGCCAGCAGTAGCACTTTTGCAGATACGCAGTATTTT. As protein: CASSSTFADTQYF.

This sequence joins TRBV6-6 and TRBJ2-3, with 7 nucleotides matching TRBD1. The CDR3 is made up of 14 amino acids. Looked up from germline, CDR1 is MNHNY and CDR2 is SVGAGI (reference sequence). V was pared by 6 bases and J by 8 bases, with 11 bases of the junction left unmatched. The DNA of the CDR3 is TGTGCCAGCAGCAACGTAGAGAACAGGGGTACGCAGTATTTT. Protein sequence: CASSNVENRGTQYF.

The rearrangement links TRBV9 to TRBJ2-7, with D possibly being TRBD2 (5 bases). There are 15 residues in the CDR3. The germline V and J ends were trimmed by 4 bases and 7 bases, with 21 bases remaining between them. Germline values: CDR1 SGDLS, CDR2 YYNGEE. CDR3 region: CASSPSGGSSREQYF. The CDR3 nucleotides read TGTGCCAGCAGCCCCAGCGGTGGGAGTTCTCGAGAGCAGTACTTC.

This chain links TRBV30 with TRBJ1-5; tentative D call: TRBD1 (6 bases). V was cut by 5 bases and J by 7 bases, with 18 bases left in between. Germline loops: CDR1 GTSNPN, CDR2 SVGIG (reference sequence). This CDR3 has 14 residues. In nucleotides, the CDR3 is TGTGCCTGGGACCGCGGGGGGGCTGGCCAGCCCCAGCATTTT. Its protein is CAWDRGGAGQPQHF.

This rearrangement joins TRBV2 to TRBJ2-6, with a possible D match to TRBD2 (5 bases). With 2 bases removed from V and 1 base from J, the gap between germline ends came to 6 bases. Germline assignment: CDR1 SNHLY and CDR2 FYNNEI. The CDR3 is made up of 15 amino acids. CDR3 in amino acids: CASSERGSGANVLTF. Here the CDR3 DNA reads TGTGCCAGCAGTGAAAGAGGGTCTGGGGCCAACGTCCTGACTTTC.

In nucleotides, the CDR3 is TGTGCCAGCTCGTCCGGACAGGGGAACATGAACACTGAAGCTTTCTTT. It specifies CASSSGQGNMNTEAFF. The chain is built from TRBV18 and TRBJ1-1; 9 bases map to TRBD1. J was trimmed by 0 bases and V by 6 bases; bases with no gene match: 8. The CDR3 totals 16 residues. In germline, CDR1 is KGHSH, CDR2 LQKENI.